This T cell receptor beta chain is drawn from a study of cytomegalovirus exposure and HLA in healthy donors. About the study: The same platform was used for the roughly 130 validation repertoires as for the 600 to 700 first-cohort repertoires, as reported in a later analysis.

CDR1 is SGHDN, CDR2 FVKESK, per germline. The CDR3 runs to 14 residues. V gave up 6 bases and J gave up 10 bases; unmatched junction bases: 7. Study observations and caveats: The listing of 150 to 200 TCR beta chains classed them as cytomegalovirus-associated.

For this clone: Its antigen remains unknown.

Sequencing used immunoSEQ multiplex PCR; TCRdb keeps in-frame clones, though not all of them. The sample holds 180,000 or so clones, about 89% seen once. The chain combines TRBV14 with TRBJ1-6; 9 positions agree with TRBD1. The material sequenced was PBMCs. The sequence was obtained from a man younger than 35 in good health and CMV-seropositive. The CDR3 nucleotides are TGTGCCAGCAGTCCCGGGACAGGGAGCTCACCCCTCCACTTT. It codes for CASSPGTGSSPLHF.